This T cell receptor beta chain originates from a study of CD8+CD57+ T cells in acquired aplastic anemia. At the level of the study: Mean DNA quantity obtained from sorted CD4+ and CD8+ cells was 3 to 4 ug. General study points: In CD8+ cells, Simpson's diversity showed no significant difference between patients and controls.

Using genomic DNA as the template, TCR beta VDJ and CDR3 profiling was carried out. Via MiXCR, TCRdb re-called the reads, giving one row per CDR3 protein. The sample consists of roughly 240,000 distinct CDR3 sequences, around 45% of them appearing once. In patients chosen for sequencing, flow cytometry had shown CD8+CD57+ cell expansion. The patients all had a severe acquired aplastic anemia diagnosis. By the time of blood sampling, patients had still received no therapy. Only a few counts were recorded for this clonotype. Its antigen is not known. Sequencing input: sorted CD4+, CD8+, or CD8+CD57+ T cells (not recorded which) from PBMCs. The receptor was isolated from a human donor with aplastic anemia.

CDR3 amino acids: CASSSREGQSEQYF. The CDR3 DNA sequence: TGTGCCAGCAGTTCGCGGGAGGGGCAGTCCGAGCAGTACTTC. This chain connects TRBV27 to TRBJ2-7, with 9 bases identical to TRBD2. The CDR3 extends over 14 amino acids. Germline V gene lookup returns CDR1 MNHEY and CDR2 SMNVEV (reference sequence). Trimming cost V 4 bases and J 6 bases; bases outside gene matches: 7.